This is a list of T cell receptor beta chains from one sample in a study of regulatory T cells in long-lasting Graves disease. TCRdb used MiXCR to reprocess the multiplex PCR reads, holding one entry per CDR3 protein. Here the sample spans 650,000 to 700,000 distinct CDR3 sequences, around 30% being singletons. The specimen comprised peripheral blood mononuclear cells (PBMCs), sampled when the disease was refractory, from a patient treated with antithyroid drugs. These receptors were collected from a female donor with Graves disease. The CDR3 runs from the conserved cysteine through the conserved F or W. Fields, in order: clone size, D gene, V gene, J gene, CDR3 protein, CDR3 DNA. A D gene is named only where the DNA matches it firmly. Where a row states a size, it is once, few, many or the class of an expanded clone; other rows omit it.

>many|TRBD2|TRBV7-6|TRBJ2-5
CASSLLGGAGGPGETQYF
TGTGCCAGCAGCTTACTCGGGGGCGCGGGAGGGCCAGGGGAGACCCAGTACTTC
>NA|NA|TRBV27|TRBJ1-2
CASSLLRGMGYTF
TGTGCCAGCAGTTTGTTGCGGGGAATGGGCTACACCTTC
>few|NA|TRBV11-1|TRBJ1-2
CASSSRSGYGYTF
TGTGCCAGCAGCTCCCGCTCTGGATATGGCTACACCTTC
>NA|NA|TRBV12-3/TRBV12-4|TRBJ1-4
CASSLARPAANEKLFF
TGTGCCAGCAGTTTAGCGCGTCCCGCGGCTAATGAAAAACTGTTTTTT
>once|NA|TRBV18|TRBJ2-7
CASSPLPADSYEQYF
TGTGCCAGCTCACCACTTCCCGCCGACTCCTACGAGCAGTACTTC
>NA|NA|TRBV28|TRBJ1-5
CASRRRGPSNQPQHF
TGTGCCAGCAGACGTCGCGGGCCGAGCAATCAGCCCCAGCATTTT
>NA|NA|TRBV5-6|TRBJ2-6
CASSLAYRVTLGANVLTF
TGTGCCAGCAGCTTGGCCTACAGGGTTACATTGGGGGCCAACGTCCTGACTTTC
>few|NA|TRBV6-1|TRBJ1-4
CASSATGWREKLFF
TGTGCCAGCAGCGCGACAGGATGGAGAGAAAAACTGTTTTTT
>few|NA|TRBV28|TRBJ1-5
CASSLISGEGQPQHF
TGTGCCAGCAGTTTAATCTCAGGGGAAGGGCAGCCCCAGCATTTT
>NA|TRBD1|TRBV14|TRBJ2-5
CASSQPGQGFPETQYF
TGTGCCAGCAGCCAACCCGGACAGGGTTTTCCGGAGACCCAGTACTTC
>NA|NA|TRBV30|TRBJ2-7
CAWSAQQRYYEQYF
TGTGCCTGGAGTGCCCAGCAACGCTACTACGAGCAGTACTTC
>few|TRBD1|TRBV9|TRBJ2-5
CASSVGQGQETQYF
TGTGCCAGCAGCGTCGGACAGGGCCAAGAGACCCAGTACTTC
>few|NA|TRBV20-1|TRBJ1-4
CSAREGGNEKLFF
TGCAGTGCTAGAGAAGGCGGAAATGAAAAACTGTTTTTT
>many|NA|TRBV11-2|TRBJ2-2
CASSLDGFRTGELFF
TGTGCCAGCAGCTTAGACGGTTTCCGGACCGGGGAGCTGTTTTTT
>few|TRBD1|TRBV29-1|TRBJ1-2
CSVEDLDRGSLYGYTF
TGCAGCGTTGAAGATCTTGACAGGGGATCCCTCTATGGCTACACCTTC
>NA|TRBD1|TRBV7-2|TRBJ1-5
CASSSTGGNSQRPQHF
TGTGCCAGCAGCTCGACAGGGGGCAACTCCCAGCGGCCCCAGCATTTT
>many|NA|TRBV28|TRBJ1-1
CASSFMGGTEAFF
TGTGCCAGCAGTTTTATGGGAGGGACTGAAGCTTTCTTT
>NA|TRBD1|TRBV15|TRBJ1-1
CATRGQGEAFF
TGTGCCACCAGGGGACAGGGAGAGGCTTTCTTT
>few|NA|TRBV29-1|TRBJ1-1
CSVEELSNTEAFF
TGCAGCGTTGAAGAATTGTCGAACACTGAAGCTTTCTTT
>few|NA|TRBV20-1|TRBJ2-7
CSARVAGEQYF
TGCAGTGCTAGAGTGGCAGGAGAGCAGTACTTC
>many|TRBD1|TRBV12-3/TRBV12-4|TRBJ1-2
CASSTQGGLHGYTF
TGTGCCAGCAGTACCCAGGGGGGTCTCCATGGCTACACCTTC
>few|NA|TRBV24-1|TRBJ2-2
CATSDYGELFF
TGTGCCACCAGTGACTACGGGGAGCTGTTTTTT
>NA|NA|TRBV29-1|TRBJ2-6
CSVISGANVLTF
TGCAGCGTTATCTCTGGGGCCAACGTCCTGACTTTC
>NA|NA|TRBV5-6|TRBJ2-4
CASSSRRAKNIQYF
TGTGCCAGCAGCTCGAGGCGAGCCAAAAACATTCAGTACTTC
>NA|NA|TRBV19|TRBJ1-5
CASRTGAQGDQPQHF
TGTGCCAGTAGAACCGGGGCCCAGGGAGATCAGCCCCAGCATTTT
>NA|NA|TRBV12-3/TRBV12-4|TRBJ2-1
CASSLEGTGLNNEQFF
TGTGCCAGCAGTTTAGAAGGCACCGGCTTAAACAATGAGCAGTTCTTC
>NA|TRBD2|TRBV12-3/TRBV12-4|TRBJ2-3
CASRLGLAERVDTQYF
TGTGCCAGCAGGTTAGGACTAGCGGAGCGCGTCGATACGCAGTATTTT
>many|NA|TRBV12-3/TRBV12-4|TRBJ1-2
CASSAPRSGAEGYTF
TGTGCCAGCAGTGCCCCCCGGAGTGGGGCGGAGGGCTACACCTTC
>few|TRBD1|TRBV30|TRBJ1-2
CAWSVGGTGVGYTF
TGTGCCTGGAGTGTAGGTGGGACAGGGGTGGGCTACACCTTC
>NA|TRBD1|TRBV7-9|TRBJ2-5
CASSLKTGGMETQYF
TGTGCCAGCAGCTTAAAGACAGGGGGCATGGAGACCCAGTACTTC
>few|NA|TRBV20-1|TRBJ2-5
CSANGEETQYF
TGCAGTGCTAACGGAGAAGAGACCCAGTACTTC
>few|NA|TRBV28|TRBJ1-6
CASSGGIGNSPLHF
TGTGCCAGCTCCGGGGGCATCGGTAATTCACCCCTCCACTTT
>few|TRBD2|TRBV20-1|TRBJ2-7
CSANGLAGFSYEQYF
TGCAGTGCTAATGGACTAGCGGGGTTCTCCTACGAGCAGTACTTC
>NA|TRBD2|TRBV2|TRBJ2-3
CASSDIIAGSTDTQYF
TGTGCCAGCAGCGACATTATAGCGGGAAGCACAGATACGCAGTATTTT
>few|TRBD1|TRBV20-1|TRBJ1-5
CSAILSGTGLLNQPQHF
TGCAGTGCTATTCTCTCCGGGACAGGGCTTTTGAATCAGCCCCAGCATTTT
>many|TRBD2|TRBV29-1|TRBJ2-7
CSAKPGLAGSYEQYF
TGCAGCGCCAAACCCGGACTAGCGGGAAGTTACGAGCAGTACTTC
>few|NA|TRBV28|TRBJ1-2
CASSPIIVRQGDYGYTF
TGTGCCAGCAGTCCCATTATAGTGCGGCAGGGTGACTATGGCTACACCTTC
>NA|TRBD1|TRBV11-2|TRBJ2-7
CASSFYDRAVGYEQYF
TGTGCCAGCAGCTTTTACGACAGGGCGGTAGGCTACGAGCAGTACTTC
>NA|NA|TRBV12-5|TRBJ2-5
CASGLILETQYF
TGTGCTAGTGGGCTAATACTGGAGACCCAGTACTTC
>NA|NA|TRBV6-1|TRBJ1-1
CASSGGTPGSTEAFF
TGTGCCAGCAGTGGCGGGACACCGGGAAGCACTGAAGCTTTCTTT
>few|TRBD1|TRBV27|TRBJ1-2
CASSSTGDSRYYGYTF
TGTGCCAGCAGCTCGACAGGGGACTCTCGGTACTATGGCTACACCTTC
>NA|TRBD1|TRBV30|TRBJ1-1
CAWNPGTVNTEAFF
TGTGCCTGGAATCCAGGGACAGTGAACACTGAAGCTTTCTTT
>few|NA|TRBV5-1|TRBJ2-7
CASSLVPQTGEQYF
TGCGCCAGCAGCTTGGTCCCCCAGACTGGAGAGCAGTACTTC
>NA|TRBD1|TRBV5-4|TRBJ1-2
CASSLSDRGFYGYTF
TGTGCCAGCAGCTTGTCCGACAGGGGATTCTATGGCTACACCTTC
>NA|TRBD1|TRBV6-1|TRBJ1-4
CASSPISGGNEKLFF
TGTGCCAGCAGTCCTATATCAGGGGGTAATGAAAAACTGTTTTTT
>NA|TRBD1|TRBV5-1|TRBJ1-2
CASRPDRANYGYTF
TGCGCCAGCAGACCAGACAGGGCGAACTATGGCTACACCTTC